This T cell receptor beta chain was sequenced in a study of blood T cell repertoires in COVID-19. Whole-study context: Collection of acute and convalescent COVID-19 samples took place in the United States, Italy and Spain. The cDNA or gDNA used as material had been derived from T cells, B-cell-depleted T cells, or PBMCs.

V lost 6 bases to trimming and J lost 6 bases; unmatched junction nucleotides: 8. Germline CDR1 LNHDA, CDR2 SQIVND (reference sequence). The length of the CDR3 is 16 residues. Per the study methods: The authors estimated nucleated cell counts from reference gene primer amplification. Using immunoSEQ multiplex PCR, the repertoire was profiled, and TCRdb retains in-frame clones only, with some absent. That table gives V, J and clone size, and the DNA gave D and trimming. The sample comprises fewer than 300,000 clones, 82% of which are singletons, and about 3.4% rests with the top ten. This sequence joins TRBV19 and TRBJ2-1; TRBD2 matches at 13 bases. The sequence came from a woman younger than 35 with acute or convalescent COVID-19. Input material: peripheral blood. The CDR3 nucleotides are TGTGCCAGTAGCAAACCGGGACTAGCGGGAATCAATGAGCAGTTCTTC. Translating it yields CASSKPGLAGINEQFF.